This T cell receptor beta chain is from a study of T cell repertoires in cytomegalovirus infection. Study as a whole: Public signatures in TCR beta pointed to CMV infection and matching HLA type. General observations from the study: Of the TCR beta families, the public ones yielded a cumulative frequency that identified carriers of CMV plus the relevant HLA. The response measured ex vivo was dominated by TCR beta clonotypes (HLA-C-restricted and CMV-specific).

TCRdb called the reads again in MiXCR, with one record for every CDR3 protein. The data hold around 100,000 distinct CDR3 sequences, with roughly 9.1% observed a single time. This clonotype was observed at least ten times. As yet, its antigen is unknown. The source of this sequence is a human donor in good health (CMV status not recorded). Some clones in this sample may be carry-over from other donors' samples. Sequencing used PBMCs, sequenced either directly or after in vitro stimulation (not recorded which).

This chain's CDR3 is CASTTSGRPETQYF. CDR3 sequence (DNA): TGTGCCAGCACGACTAGCGGGAGGCCAGAGACCCAGTACTTC. V is TRBV6-2 or TRBV6-3 and J is TRBJ2-5; 13 bases are shared with TRBD2. With 7 bases clipped from V and 4 bases from J, the junction kept 3 bases outside the gene matches. CDR1 is MNHEY, CDR2 SVGEGT, per germline. This CDR3 region has 14 residues.